This T cell receptor beta chain was obtained from a study of cytomegalovirus exposure and HLA in healthy donors. This clone occurred a few times. Use of 60 Vbeta and 13 Jbeta primers characterized the PCR. Data came from immunoSEQ multiplex PCR; TCRdb stores just in-frame clones and leaves some out. This sample has under 250,000 clones, with about 82% found just once. The germline gives CDR1 MGHRA, CDR2 YSYEKL. Trimming removed 1 base from V and 6 bases from J, with 10 bases in between. CDR3 length: 13 amino acids. The TCR originated in a woman in her forties or fifties in good health and CMV-seronegative. V gene TRBV4-1 combines with J gene TRBJ2-7; D call uncertain. Sequencing input: PBMCs. The CDR3 protein is CASSQVDGPEQYF. DNA of the CDR3: TGCGCCAGCAGCCAAGTAGATGGGCCCGAGCAGTACTTC.